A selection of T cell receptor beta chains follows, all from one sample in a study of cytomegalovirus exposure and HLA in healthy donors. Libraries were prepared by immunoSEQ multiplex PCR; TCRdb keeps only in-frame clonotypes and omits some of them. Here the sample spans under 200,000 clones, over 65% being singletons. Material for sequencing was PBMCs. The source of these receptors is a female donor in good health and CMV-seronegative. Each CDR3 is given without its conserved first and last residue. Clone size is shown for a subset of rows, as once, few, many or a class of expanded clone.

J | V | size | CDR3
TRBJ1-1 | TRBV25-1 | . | ASSGPGAAEAF
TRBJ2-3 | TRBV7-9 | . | ASSPGQGPDTQY
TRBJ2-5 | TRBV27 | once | ASSFTGTSGRVFQETQY
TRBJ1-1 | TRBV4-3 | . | ASSQDLVLRPGDTEAF
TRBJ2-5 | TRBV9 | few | ASSDGLRGQETQY
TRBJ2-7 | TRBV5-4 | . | ASSLAGGSEQY
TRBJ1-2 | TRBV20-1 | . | RGGGNGYT
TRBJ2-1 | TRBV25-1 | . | ASSLGGAAYNEQF
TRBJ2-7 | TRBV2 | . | ASRGGGSYEQY
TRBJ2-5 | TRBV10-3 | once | ATKEGETQY
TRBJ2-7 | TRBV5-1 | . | ASRYRDSTYEQY
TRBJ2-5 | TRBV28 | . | ASSPDRVGQETQY
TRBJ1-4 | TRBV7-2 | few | ASRQGTNEKLF
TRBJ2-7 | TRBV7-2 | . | ASSLGGRSYEQY
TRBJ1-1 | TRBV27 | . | TSRRGTGALKTEAF
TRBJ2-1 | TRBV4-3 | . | ASSPGAAGPRVSEQF
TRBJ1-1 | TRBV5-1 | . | ASSLATGKGTEAF
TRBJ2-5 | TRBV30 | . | AWSPPGLAGGIELETQY
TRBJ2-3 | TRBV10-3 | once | AISRTGGTDTQY
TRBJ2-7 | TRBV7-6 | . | ASSLAPLVTAPYEQY
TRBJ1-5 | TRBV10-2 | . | ASSDFQAFNQPQH
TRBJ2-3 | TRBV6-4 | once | ASSPLAGSTDTQY
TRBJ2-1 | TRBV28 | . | ASCPRDYNEQF
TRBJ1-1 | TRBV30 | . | AWSVWAVNTEAF
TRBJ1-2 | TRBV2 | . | ASSRDSGYGYT
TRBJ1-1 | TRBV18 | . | ASSRAGGNTEAF
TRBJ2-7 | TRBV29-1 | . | SVDVSYEQY
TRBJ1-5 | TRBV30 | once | AWSVRGHQPQH
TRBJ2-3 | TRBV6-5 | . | ASSYSPGTSTDTQY
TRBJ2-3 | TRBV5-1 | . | ASGAGGSTDTQY
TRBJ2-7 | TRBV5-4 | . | ASSPTRGTVYEQY
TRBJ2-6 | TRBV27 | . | ASMNITGQGRNVLT
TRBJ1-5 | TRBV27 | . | ASSPLKAGTANQPQH
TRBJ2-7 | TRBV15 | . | ATSRIRTGGFYEQY
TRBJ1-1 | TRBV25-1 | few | ASSRQGANEAF
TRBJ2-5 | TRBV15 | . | ATSMTGSPETQY
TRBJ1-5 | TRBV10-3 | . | AISGTGEGQPQH
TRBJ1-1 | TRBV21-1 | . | ASTRPGVGMNTEAF
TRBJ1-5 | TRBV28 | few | ASSLVKLYSNQPQH
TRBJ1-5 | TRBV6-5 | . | ASGRKVSNQPQH
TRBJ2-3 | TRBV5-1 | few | ASSLGGLGDTQY
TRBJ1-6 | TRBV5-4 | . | ASSLRQGNNSPLH
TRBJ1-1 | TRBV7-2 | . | ASSRQGSEAF
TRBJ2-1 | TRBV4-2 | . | ASSRAGKGSPTSSYNEQF